The clone carrying this T cell receptor beta chain was seen a handful of times. Its antigen is currently unknown. Repertoires were generated with immunoSEQ multiplex PCR, while TCRdb's copy carries only in-frame clones and drops some. The sample has more than 50,000 clones, roughly 85% seen once; the top ten hold approximately 5%. CDR1 KGHSH and CDR2 LQKENI come from the germline V gene. V was cut by 4 bases and J by 7 bases, with 13 bases left in between. This CDR3 has 13 residues. The data originate from a study of OX40 agonist ivuxolimab in advanced cancers. Overall study results and limits: Clonal expansion by week 6 occurred in CD4+ and CD8+ blood T cells (at 0.1 to 3.0 mg/kg).

The chain combines TRBV18 with TRBJ1-2; D might be TRBD1 (5 bases). Source: CD4+ or CD8+ T cells sorted from blood, taken in a trial of the OX40 agonist ivuxolimab. The sequence was collected from an adult with an advanced solid tumor such as melanoma, head and neck, liver or kidney cancer. The CDR3 is CASSLRTGGGYTF. The CDR3, as DNA: TGTGCCAGCTCACTTCGGACGGGGGGTGGCTACACCTTC.